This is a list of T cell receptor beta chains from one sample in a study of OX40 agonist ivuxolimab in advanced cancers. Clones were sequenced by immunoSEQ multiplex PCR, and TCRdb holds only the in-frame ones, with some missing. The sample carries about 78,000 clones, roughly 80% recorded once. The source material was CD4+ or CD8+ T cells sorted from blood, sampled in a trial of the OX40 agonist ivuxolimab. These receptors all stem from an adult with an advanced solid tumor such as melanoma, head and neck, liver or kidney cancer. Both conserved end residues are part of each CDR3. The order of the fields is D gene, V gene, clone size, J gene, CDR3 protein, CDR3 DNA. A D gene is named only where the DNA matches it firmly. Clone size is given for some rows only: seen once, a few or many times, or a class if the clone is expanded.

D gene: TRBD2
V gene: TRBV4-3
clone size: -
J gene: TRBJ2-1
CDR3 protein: CASSHRGGEQFF
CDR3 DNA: TGCGCCAGCAGCCACCGGGGGGGGGAGCAGTTCTTC

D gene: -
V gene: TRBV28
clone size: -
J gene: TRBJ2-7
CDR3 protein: CASSLLDKGYF
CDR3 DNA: TGTGCCAGCAGTTTATTGGACAAGGGGTACTTC

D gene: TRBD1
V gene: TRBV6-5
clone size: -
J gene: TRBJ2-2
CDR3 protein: CASSRTGRNTGELFF
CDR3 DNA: TGTGCCAGCAGCAGGACAGGGCGGAACACCGGGGAGCTGTTTTTT

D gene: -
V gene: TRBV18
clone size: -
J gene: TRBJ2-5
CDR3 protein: CASSPNQETQYF
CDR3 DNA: TGTGCCAGCTCACCGAACCAAGAGACCCAGTACTTC

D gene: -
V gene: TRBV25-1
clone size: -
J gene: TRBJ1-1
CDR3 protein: CASRHGQNTEAFF
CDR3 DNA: TGTGCCAGCAGACACGGACAAAACACTGAAGCTTTCTTT

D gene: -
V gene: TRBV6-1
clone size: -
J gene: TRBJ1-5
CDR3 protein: CASSEYGGGGQPQHF
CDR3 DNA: TGTGCCAGCAGTGAGTACGGGGGAGGTGGTCAGCCCCAGCATTTT

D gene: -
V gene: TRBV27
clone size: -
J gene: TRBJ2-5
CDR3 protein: CASSYRRQETQYF
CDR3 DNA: TGTGCCAGCAGTTACCGGCGCCAAGAGACCCAGTACTTC

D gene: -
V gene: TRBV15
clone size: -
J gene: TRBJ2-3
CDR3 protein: CATSRGGMLGHTDTQYF
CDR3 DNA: TGTGCCACCAGCAGAGGCGGTATGTTGGGACACACAGATACGCAGTATTTT

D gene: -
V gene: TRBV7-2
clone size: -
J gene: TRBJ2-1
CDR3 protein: CASSGYSVNEQFF
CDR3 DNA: TGTGCCAGCAGCGGTTATTCGGTCAATGAGCAGTTCTTC

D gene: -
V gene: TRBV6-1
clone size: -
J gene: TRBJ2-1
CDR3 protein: CASLLDNRQFF
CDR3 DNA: TGTGCCAGCCTACTTGACAATCGGCAGTTCTTC

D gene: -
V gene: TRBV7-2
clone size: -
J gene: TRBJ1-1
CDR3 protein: CASSGMGMNTEAFF
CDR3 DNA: TGTGCCAGCAGTGGGATGGGAATGAACACTGAAGCTTTCTTT

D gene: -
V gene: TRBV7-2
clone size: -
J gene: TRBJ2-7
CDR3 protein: CASSLPGQSSYEQYF
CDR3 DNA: TGTGCCAGCAGCCTACCGGGACAAAGCTCCTACGAGCAGTACTTC

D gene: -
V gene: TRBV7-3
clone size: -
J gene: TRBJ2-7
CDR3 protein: CASSLRRQNEQYF
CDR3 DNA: TGTGCCAGCTCCCTTAGGCGACAGAACGAGCAGTACTTC

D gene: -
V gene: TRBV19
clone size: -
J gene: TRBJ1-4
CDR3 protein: CASSISNGMGNEKLFF
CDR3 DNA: TGTGCCAGTAGTATTAGCAACGGAATGGGGAATGAAAAACTGTTTTTT

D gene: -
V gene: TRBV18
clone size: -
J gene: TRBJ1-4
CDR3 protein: CASSGGAREKLFF
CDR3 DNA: TGTGCCAGCTCAGGAGGGGCGCGTGAAAAACTGTTTTTT

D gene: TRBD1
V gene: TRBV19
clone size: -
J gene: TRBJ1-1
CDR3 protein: CASTQTGVLGTEAFF
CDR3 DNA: TGTGCCAGTACCCAGACAGGGGTATTAGGCACTGAAGCTTTCTTT

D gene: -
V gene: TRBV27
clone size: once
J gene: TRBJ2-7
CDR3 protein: CASRTSLSSYEQYF
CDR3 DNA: TGTGCCAGCAGAACCTCTTTAAGCTCCTACGAGCAGTACTTC

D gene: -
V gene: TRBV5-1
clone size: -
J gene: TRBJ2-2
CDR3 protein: CATGAGPGELFF
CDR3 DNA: TGCGCCACCGGGGCGGGGCCCGGGGAGCTGTTTTTT

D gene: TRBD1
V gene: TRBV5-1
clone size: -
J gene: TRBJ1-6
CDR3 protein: CASSSVGPGQNSPLHF
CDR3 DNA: TGCGCCAGCAGCTCCGTGGGCCCGGGACAGAATTCACCCCTCCACTTT

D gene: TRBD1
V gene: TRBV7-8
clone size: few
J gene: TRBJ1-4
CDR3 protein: CASSLGQLNEKLFF
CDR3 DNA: TGTGCCAGCAGCTTGGGACAGCTTAATGAAAAACTGTTTTTT

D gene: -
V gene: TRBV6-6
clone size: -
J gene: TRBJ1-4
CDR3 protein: CASSTGTANEKLFF
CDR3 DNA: TGTGCCAGCAGCACCGGGACGGCGAATGAAAAACTGTTTTTT

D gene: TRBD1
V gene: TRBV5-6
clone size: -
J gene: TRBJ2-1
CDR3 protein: CASSLPTGPLDEQFF
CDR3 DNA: TGTGCCAGCAGCCTACCGACAGGGCCCTTGGATGAGCAGTTCTTC

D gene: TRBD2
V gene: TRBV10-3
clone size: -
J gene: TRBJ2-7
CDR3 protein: CAISVSGGQEQYF
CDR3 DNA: TGTGCCATCAGTGTTAGCGGGGGTCAGGAGCAGTACTTC

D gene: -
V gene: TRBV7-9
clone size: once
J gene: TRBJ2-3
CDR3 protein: CASGASTDTQYF
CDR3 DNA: TGTGCCAGCGGGGCCAGCACAGATACGCAGTATTTT

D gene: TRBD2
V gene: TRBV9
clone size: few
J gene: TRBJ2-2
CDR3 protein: CASSASGGVGTGELFF
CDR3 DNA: TGTGCCAGCAGCGCCAGTGGGGGGGTTGGCACCGGGGAGCTGTTTTTT

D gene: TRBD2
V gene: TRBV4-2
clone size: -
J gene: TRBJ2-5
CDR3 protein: CASSQGPGLAGEGGTQYF
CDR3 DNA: TGTGCCAGCAGCCAAGGCCCGGGACTAGCGGGAGAGGGGGGGACCCAGTACTTC

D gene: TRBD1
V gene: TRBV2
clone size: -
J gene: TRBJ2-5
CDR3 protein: CASSDVGTGGQETQYF
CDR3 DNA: TGTGCCAGCAGTGATGTAGGGACAGGGGGCCAGGAGACCCAGTACTTC

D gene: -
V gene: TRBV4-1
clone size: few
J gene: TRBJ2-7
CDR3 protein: CASSQLPWRERYEQYF
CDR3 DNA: TGCGCCAGCAGCCAACTCCCTTGGAGGGAGCGCTACGAGCAGTACTTC

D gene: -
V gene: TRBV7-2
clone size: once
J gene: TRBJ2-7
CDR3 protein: CASSLARYEQYF
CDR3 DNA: TGTGCCAGCAGCTTGGCTAGATACGAGCAGTACTTC

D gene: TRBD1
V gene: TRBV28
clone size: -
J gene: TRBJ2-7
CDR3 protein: CASSRTGTGRNEQYF
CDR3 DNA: TGTGCCAGCAGTCGAACTGGGACAGGGAGAAACGAGCAGTACTTC

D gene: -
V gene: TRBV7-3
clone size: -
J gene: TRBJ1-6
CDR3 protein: CASSLRRSYNSPLHF
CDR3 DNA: TGTGCCAGCAGCTTGAGGAGGTCCTATAATTCACCCCTCCACTTT

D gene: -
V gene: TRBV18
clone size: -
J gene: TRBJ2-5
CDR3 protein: CASSQQGRETQYF
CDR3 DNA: TGTGCCAGCTCACAACAGGGAAGAGAGACCCAGTACTTC

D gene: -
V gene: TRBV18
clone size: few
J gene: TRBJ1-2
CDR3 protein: CASSPKGYGYTF
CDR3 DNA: TGTGCCAGCTCACCAAAAGGATACGGCTACACCTTC

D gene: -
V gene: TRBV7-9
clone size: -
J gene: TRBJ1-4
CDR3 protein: CASSLLGDGSNLGEKLFF
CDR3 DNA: TGTGCCAGCAGCTTACTTGGGGACGGATCCAACCTAGGTGAAAAACTGTTTTTT

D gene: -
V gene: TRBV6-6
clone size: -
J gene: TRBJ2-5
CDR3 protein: CASSPDFRQYF
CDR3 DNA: TGTGCCAGCAGCCCGGATTTTCGACAGTACTTC

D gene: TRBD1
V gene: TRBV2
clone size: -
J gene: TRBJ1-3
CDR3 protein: CASGQQGFTIYF
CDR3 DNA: TGTGCCAGCGGGCAACAGGGGTTCACCATATATTTT

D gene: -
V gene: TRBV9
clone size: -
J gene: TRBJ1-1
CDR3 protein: CASSVVAGAMNTEAFF
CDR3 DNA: TGTGCCAGCAGCGTAGTGGCAGGGGCTATGAACACTGAAGCTTTCTTT

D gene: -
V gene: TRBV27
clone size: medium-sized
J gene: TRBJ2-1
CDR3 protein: CASKNWYNEQFF
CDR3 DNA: TGTGCCAGCAAAAACTGGTACAATGAGCAGTTCTTC

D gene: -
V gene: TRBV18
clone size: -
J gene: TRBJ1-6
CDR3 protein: CASSRRDDSPLHF
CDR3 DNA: TGTGCCAGCTCACGGCGGGACGATTCACCCCTCCACTTT

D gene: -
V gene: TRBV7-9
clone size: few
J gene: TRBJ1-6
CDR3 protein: CASSPYLGPLHF
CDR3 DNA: TGTGCCAGCAGCCCGTATTTAGGGCCCCTCCACTTT

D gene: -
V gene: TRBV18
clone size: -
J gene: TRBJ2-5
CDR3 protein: CASSPTRQETQYF
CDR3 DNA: TGTGCCAGCTCACCAACTAGGCAAGAGACCCAGTACTTC

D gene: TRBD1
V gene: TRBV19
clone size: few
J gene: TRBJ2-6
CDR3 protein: CASSIGPLRGPRSGANVLTF
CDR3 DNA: TGTGCCAGTAGTATAGGCCCTCTCAGGGGGCCTCGCTCTGGGGCCAACGTCCTGACTTTC